This T cell receptor beta chain was captured in a study of blood T cells in healthy people across ages. Study summary: Per every two T cells, about one barcoded beta molecule was captured by template switching.

V was trimmed by 2 bases and J by 2 bases, leaving 13 bases between them. This CDR3 is 15 amino acids long. CDR1 and CDR2 (germline): SGDLS, YYNGEE. Study-level points and caveats: Unsorted PBMC material precluded a definitive naive versus antigen-experienced comparison.

Next came a second PCR, run for about 7 to 12 cycles, which used a sample-barcoded 5' primer along with a J-beta primer mix. Every cDNA was tagged by a template-switch adaptor with 12 random nucleotides. TCRdb used MiXCR to reprocess the 5' RACE reads, holding one entry per CDR3 protein. The profile shows some 900,000 distinct CDR3 sequences, roughly 48% of them singletons. This clonotype was detected a few times. Its antigen is currently unknown. This receptor was taken from a man aged 25-40 years in good health. V is TRBV9 and J is TRBJ2-5, with a possible D match to TRBD2 (6 bases). Sequencing was performed on blood. This CDR3 reads CASSVSGDRQETQYF. CDR3 sequence (DNA): TGTGCCAGCAGCGTTTCGGGGGACCGACAAGAGACCCAGTACTTC.